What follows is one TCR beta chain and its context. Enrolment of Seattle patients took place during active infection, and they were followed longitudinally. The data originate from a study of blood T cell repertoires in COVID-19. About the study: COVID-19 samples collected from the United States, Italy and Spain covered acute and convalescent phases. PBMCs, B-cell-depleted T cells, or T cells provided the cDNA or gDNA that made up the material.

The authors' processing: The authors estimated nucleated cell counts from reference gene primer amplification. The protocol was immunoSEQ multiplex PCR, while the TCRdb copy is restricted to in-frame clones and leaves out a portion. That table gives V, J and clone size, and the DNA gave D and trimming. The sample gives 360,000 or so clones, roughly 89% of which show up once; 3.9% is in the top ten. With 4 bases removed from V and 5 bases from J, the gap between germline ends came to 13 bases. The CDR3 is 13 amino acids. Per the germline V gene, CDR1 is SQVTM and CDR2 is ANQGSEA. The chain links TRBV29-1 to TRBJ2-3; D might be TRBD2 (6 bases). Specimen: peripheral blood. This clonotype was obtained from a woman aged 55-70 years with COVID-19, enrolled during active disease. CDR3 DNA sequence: TGCAGCGTTGCATCCCGGGGACTAGATACGCAGTATTTT. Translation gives CSVASRGLDTQYF.